This is a list of T cell receptor beta chains from one sample in a study of molecular identifiers for immune sequencing clone quantification. TCRdb ran MiXCR on the PCR reads and lists one entry per CDR3 protein. The profile shows just under 650,000 distinct CDR3 sequences, nearly 20% of them singletons. Sequencing was performed on naive CD8+ T cells from blood, with Jurkat cell RNA spiked in. These receptors originate from a human donor in good health. Some libraries in this study had Jurkat cell RNA spiked in. CDR3s include the opening cysteine and the closing phenylalanine or tryptophan. D genes are given only for firm matches. Not every row has a clone size; where given, it reads once, few, many or a size class.

.,many,TRBJ2-1,TRBV4-1,CASSQVASSYNEQFF,TGCGCCAGCAGCCAAGTGGCCAGCTCCTACAATGAGCAGTTCTTC
.,many,TRBJ1-4,TRBV12-3/TRBV12-4,CASSLVGVATNEKLFF,TGTGCCAGCAGTTTAGTGGGGGTCGCTACTAATGAAAAACTGTTTTTT
TRBD1,.,TRBJ2-7,TRBV5-1,CASSHGTGGFEQYF,TGCGCCAGCAGCCATGGGACAGGGGGGTTCGAGCAGTACTTC
TRBD2,.,TRBJ2-3,TRBV7-9,CASSLSFGGSGGTDTQYF,TGTGCCAGCAGCCTAAGTTTCGGGGGTAGCGGGGGCACAGATACGCAGTATTTT
.,many,TRBJ2-3,TRBV20-1,CSARVGGSTDTQYF,TGCAGTGCTAGAGTGGGGGGCAGCACAGATACGCAGTATTTT
.,.,TRBJ2-7,TRBV7-8,CASGSGTLYEQYF,TGTGCCAGCGGCTCCGGCACACTCTACGAGCAGTACTTC
.,.,TRBJ2-7,TRBV27,CASSPEGGPSYEQYF,TGTGCCAGCAGTCCCGAGGGGGGGCCCTCCTACGAGCAGTACTTC
TRBD2,.,TRBJ2-3,TRBV6-2/TRBV6-3,CASSYYAGGLADTQYF,TGTGCCAGCAGTTACTATGCGGGGGGGCTGGCAGATACGCAGTATTTT
TRBD1,many,TRBJ2-5,TRBV4-3,CASSPGQTGTETQYF,TGCGCCAGCAGCCCAGGACAGACAGGGACAGAGACCCAGTACTTC
.,few,TRBJ1-1,TRBV19,CASGMWGNEVFF,TGTGCCAGTGGGATGTGGGGAAATGAAGTTTTCTTT
TRBD2,many,TRBJ2-7,TRBV7-9,CASSPAGLAGAYEQYF,TGTGCCAGCAGCCCCGCGGGACTAGCGGGAGCTTACGAGCAGTACTTC
.,many,TRBJ1-4,TRBV5-6,CASSPGQTPEKLFF,TGTGCCAGCAGCCCCGGACAGACTCCTGAAAAACTGTTTTTT
.,.,TRBJ2-2,TRBV9,CASSRGWAGELFF,TGTGCCAGCAGTAGGGGATGGGCCGGGGAGCTGTTTTTT
.,many,TRBJ2-5,TRBV19,CASSIAGGLETQYF,TGTGCCAGTAGTATAGCTGGAGGATTGGAGACCCAGTACTTC
.,many,TRBJ2-7,TRBV5-1,CASSLASGYEQYF,TGCGCCAGCAGCTTGGCCTCGGGGTACGAGCAGTACTTC
.,many,TRBJ2-7,TRBV7-9,CASSSPITRNYEQYF,TGTGCCAGCAGCTCTCCAATAACTAGGAACTACGAGCAGTACTTC
TRBD2,many,TRBJ2-7,TRBV20-1,CSARPPGLVDYEQYF,TGCAGTGCTAGACCGCCGGGACTAGTAGACTACGAGCAGTACTTC
TRBD2,many,TRBJ2-3,TRBV25-1,CASSGGEADTQYF,TGTGCCAGCAGCGGGGGGGAAGCAGATACGCAGTATTTT
.,many,TRBJ2-1,TRBV3-1,CASSQEGGAGEQFF,TGTGCCAGCAGCCAAGAAGGGGGGGCTGGTGAGCAGTTCTTC
.,few,TRBJ1-5,TRBV19,CASTSAGNQPQHF,.
.,.,TRBJ2-1,TRBV20-1,CSARGWGASYNEQFF,TGCAGTGCTAGAGGTTGGGGGGCCTCCTACAATGAGCAGTTCTTC
.,few,TRBJ2-7,TRBV12-3/TRBV12-4,CASSLYGHHEQYF,TGTGCCAGCAGTTTATATGGGCACCACGAGCAGTACTTC
.,many,TRBJ1-1,TRBV7-2,CASSQITGSPEAFF,TGTGCCAGCAGCCAAATAACAGGTTCACCCGAAGCTTTCTTT
.,many,TRBJ1-5,TRBV12-3/TRBV12-4,CASGSLEGVNQPQHF,TGTGCCAGCGGTTCTTTAGAGGGGGTCAATCAGCCCCAGCATTTT
TRBD1,many,TRBJ1-4,TRBV29-1,CSVEPIGSGGRKLFF,TGCAGCGTTGAGCCTATAGGTTCAGGGGGCAGAAAACTGTTTTTT
TRBD1,.,TRBJ2-7,TRBV20-1,CSAESRTGTNYEQYF,TGCAGTGCCGAGAGCCGGACAGGGACCAATTACGAGCAGTACTTC
TRBD2,.,TRBJ2-5,TRBV2,CASRVLAGGTETQYF,TGTGCCAGCAGGGTGCTAGCGGGAGGGACGGAGACCCAGTACTTC
.,.,TRBJ1-3,TRBV27,CASSSTASGNTIYF,TGTGCCAGCAGTTCCACAGCCTCTGGAAACACCATATATTTT
TRBD1,many,TRBJ1-2,TRBV19,CASTWDSNYGYTF,TGTGCCAGTACCTGGGACAGTAACTATGGCTACACCTTC
.,.,TRBJ2-1,TRBV5-5,CASSLEGGGHYNEQFF,TGTGCCAGCAGCTTGGAGGGAGGGGGGCACTACAATGAGCAGTTCTTC
TRBD1,many,TRBJ2-7,TRBV27,CASRPGQGAYEQYF,TGTGCCAGCAGGCCGGGACAGGGGGCCTACGAGCAGTACTTC
.,many,TRBJ2-2,TRBV27,CASSPLLGLAGTGELFF,TGTGCCAGCAGCCCCCTTTTAGGGCTAGCAGGTACCGGGGAGCTGTTTTTT
.,few,TRBJ2-5,TRBV3-1,CASSQVAEETQYF,TGTGCCAGCAGCCAGGTGGCAGAAGAGACCCAGTACTTC
.,many,TRBJ2-7,TRBV3-1,CASSRPGATYEQYF,TGTGCCAGCAGCCGCCCTGGGGCTACCTACGAGCAGTACTTC
.,many,TRBJ2-1,TRBV19,CASSIDSGLSSYNEQFF,TGTGCCAGTAGTATAGATAGCGGACTCAGCTCCTACAATGAGCAGTTCTTC
.,many,TRBJ1-5,TRBV5-5,CASSLGAGVQPQHF,TGTGCCAGCAGCTTGGGGGCGGGTGTTCAGCCCCAGCATTTT
TRBD2,many,TRBJ2-3,TRBV14,CASSLLPTSFGLTDTQYF,TGTGCCAGCAGCCTCCTTCCGACTAGCTTCGGGCTCACAGATACGCAGTATTTT
.,many,TRBJ2-7,TRBV30,CAWSVGAGGASEQYF,TGTGCCTGGAGTGTTGGGGCTGGAGGTGCTTCCGAGCAGTACTTC
.,many,TRBJ1-2,TRBV29-1,CSVEDHVSYGYTF,TGCAGCGTTGAAGATCACGTCAGCTATGGCTACACCTTC
TRBD2,.,TRBJ2-1,TRBV20-1,CSARDPSSGASYNEQLF,TGCAGTGCTAGAGATCCCTCTAGCGGGGCCTCCTACAATGAGCAGCTCTTC
.,many,TRBJ1-1,TRBV9,CASSVVFIMGEAFF,TGTGCCAGCAGCGTAGTTTTTATCATGGGTGAAGCTTTCTTT
.,many,TRBJ2-5,TRBV10-3,CAISELLTGSETQYF,TGTGCCATCAGTGAACTTCTGACAGGCTCGGAGACCCAGTACTTC